This is a list of T cell receptor beta chains from one sample in a study of CD8 T cells in ankylosing spondylitis. TCRdb reprocessed the 5' RACE reads with MiXCR, giving one entry per CDR3 protein. The table records around 770,000 distinct CDR3 sequences, about an eighth of them present only once. Sequenced input: blood, either unsorted or a sorted T cell fraction (not recorded which). These receptors were collected from a male donor with ankylosing spondylitis. Both conserved end residues are part of each CDR3. Fields, in order: J gene, D gene, V gene, clone size, CDR3 protein, CDR3 DNA. A D gene is named only where the DNA matches it firmly. Only some rows state a clone size, as once, few, many or a class for expanded clones.

>TRBJ1-3|.|TRBV7-2|.
CASRPDPSGNTIYF
TGTGCCAGCAGGCCGGATCCCTCTGGAAACACCATATATTTT
>TRBJ2-3|TRBD1|TRBV2|few
CASRPRGLYTDTQYF
TGTGCCAGCAGGCCCAGGGGGCTGTACACAGATACGCAGTATTTT
>TRBJ1-1|.|TRBV12-3/TRBV12-4|many
CASSSRTVTEAFF
TGTGCCAGCAGTTCCCGGACGGTAACTGAAGCTTTCTTT
>TRBJ2-7|.|TRBV29-1|many
CSVEDIPQCYEQYF
TGCAGCGTTGAAGACATTCCCCAATGCTACGAGCAGTACTTC
>TRBJ1-3|.|TRBV6-2/TRBV6-3|few
CASSLQRPGNTIYF
TGTGCCAGCAGTCTTCAACGCCCTGGAAACACCATATATTTT
>TRBJ2-1|.|TRBV20-1|few
CSASRREQFF
TGCAGTGCTAGTAGGAGGGAGCAGTTCTTC
>TRBJ2-5|.|TRBV18|.
CASSDGFQETQYF
TGTGCCAGCTCAGACGGTTTTCAAGAGACCCAGTACTTC
>TRBJ2-7|TRBD1|TRBV29-1|few
CSVGQGGGYEQYF
TGCAGCGTGGGACAGGGGGGGGGCTACGAGCAGTACTTC
>TRBJ2-2|.|TRBV10-3|.
CAIKTGVRTGELFF
TGTGCCATTAAGACAGGAGTGAGAACCGGGGAGCTGTTTTTT
>TRBJ1-2|TRBD1|TRBV6-2/TRBV6-3|.
CASSRAGQGTYGYTF
TGTGCCAGCAGCCGAGCCGGACAGGGCACCTATGGCTACACCTTC
>TRBJ1-4|TRBD1|TRBV18|.
CASSPGTEINEKLFF
TGTGCCAGCTCACCAGGGACAGAGATTAATGAAAAACTGTTTTTT
>TRBJ1-5|TRBD1|TRBV6-2/TRBV6-3|few
CATSDRDVNQPQHF
TGTGCCACCTCGGACAGGGATGTAAATCAGCCCCAGCATTTT
>TRBJ1-2|.|TRBV20-1|few
CSAIPAGGRGGYTF
TGCAGTGCTATCCCCGCGGGGGGACGTGGTGGCTACACCTTC
>TRBJ2-5|TRBD1|TRBV20-1|few
CSARAGTGGQETQYF
TGCAGTGCTAGAGCTGGGACAGGGGGACAAGAGACCCAGTACTTC
>TRBJ2-3|TRBD2|TRBV6-1|many
CASIQPGGDTQYF
TGTGCCAGCATCCAACCGGGGGGGGATACGCAGTATTTT
>TRBJ1-1|.|TRBV7-8|.
CASSLAPMGEAFF
TGTGCCAGCAGCTTGGCCCCTATGGGGGAAGCTTTCTTT
>TRBJ2-7|TRBD1|TRBV7-2|few
CASSLAQGPSYEQYF
TGTGCCAGCAGCTTAGCACAGGGGCCGTCCTACGAGCAGTACTTC
>TRBJ2-4|.|TRBV7-2|many
CASSLGGASIQYF
TGTGCCAGCAGCTTAGGTGGGGCTAGCATTCAGTACTTC
>TRBJ2-1|TRBD2|TRBV6-1|few
CASTRLAGGHNEQFF
TGTGCCAGCACCCGACTAGCGGGGGGACACAATGAGCAGTTCTTC
>TRBJ2-7|.|TRBV7-2|few
CASSSQGTGTYEQYF
TGTGCCAGCAGCTCGCAGGGGACTGGCACCTACGAGCAGTACTTC
>TRBJ2-4|.|TRBV28|.
CASSLRTVAKNIQYF
TGTGCCAGCAGTTTGCGAACAGTAGCCAAAAACATTCAGTACTTC
>TRBJ2-6|.|TRBV7-9|few
CASAPGANVLTF
TGTGCCAGCGCCCCTGGGGCCAACGTCCTGACTTTC
>TRBJ2-2|TRBD2|TRBV7-2|.
CASSFGGGSGELFF
TGTGCCAGCAGCTTTGGCGGGGGGAGCGGGGAGCTGTTTTTT
>TRBJ1-5|.|TRBV7-2|many
CASSSRGSNQPQHF
TGTGCCAGCAGCTCCCGGGGTAGCAATCAGCCCCAGCATTTT
>TRBJ2-1|.|TRBV20-1|many
CSANPLNEQFF
TGCAGTGCCAACCCGTTAAATGAGCAGTTCTTC
>TRBJ1-1|.|TRBV12-3/TRBV12-4|few
CASSFRSRVEAFF
TGTGCCAGCAGTTTCAGGTCAAGAGTAGAAGCTTTCTTT
>TRBJ2-1|.|TRBV2|few
CASGGGGSINEQFF
TGTGCCAGCGGAGGGGGGGGGAGCATCAATGAGCAGTTCTTC
>TRBJ1-6|.|TRBV20-1|few
CSARDPRGPGKWSPLHF
TGCAGTGCTAGAGACCCCCGAGGGCCAGGAAAGTGGTCACCCCTCCACTTT
>TRBJ1-1|.|TRBV12-3/TRBV12-4|many
CASSLYWANTEAFF
TGTGCCAGCAGTTTGTATTGGGCGAACACTGAAGCTTTCTTT
>TRBJ2-1|.|TRBV4-1|.
CASSPRDLYNEQFF
TGCGCCAGCAGCCCCCGGGACCTTTACAATGAGCAGTTCTTC
>TRBJ2-1|TRBD2|TRBV6-5|many
CASSYWLAGANEQFF
TGTGCCAGCAGTTACTGGCTAGCGGGAGCGAATGAGCAGTTCTTC
>TRBJ2-7|.|TRBV20-1|many
CSAHLVDEQYF
TGCAGTGCCCACCTCGTGGACGAGCAGTACTTC
>TRBJ2-3|.|TRBV11-2|many
CASSTRGGTSTDTQYF
TGTGCCAGCAGCACAAGGGGCGGGACAAGCACAGATACGCAGTATTTT
>TRBJ2-5|TRBD1|TRBV25-1|.
CASNDRGRRNQYF
TGTGCCAGCAACGACAGGGGGCGGCGGAACCAGTACTTC
>TRBJ2-7|TRBD1|TRBV7-2|many
CASSLTATGANEQYF
TGTGCCAGCAGCTTGACAGCGACAGGGGCAAATGAGCAGTACTTC
>TRBJ2-7|TRBD1|TRBV7-9|.
CASSRAGTGAYEQYF
TGTGCCAGCAGTCGCGCCGGGACAGGGGCTTACGAGCAGTACTTC
>TRBJ2-1|.|TRBV7-9|.
CASSFAGSSYNEQFF
TGTGCCAGCAGCTTCGCTGGAAGCTCCTACAATGAGCAGTTCTTC
>TRBJ1-5|.|TRBV29-1|many
CSVVTTGNQPQHF
TGCAGCGTTGTAACGACAGGCAATCAGCCCCAGCATTTT
>TRBJ2-7|.|TRBV4-1|once
CASSQIGGTGREQYF
TGCGCCAGCAGCCAAATAGGAGGGACCGGACGCGAGCAGTACTTC
>TRBJ2-7|TRBD2|TRBV20-1|.
CSASPAIAGEQYF
TGCAGTGCTAGTCCGGCGATAGCGGGGGAGCAGTACTTC
>TRBJ2-1|TRBD2|TRBV5-1|.
CASSLTSGVSSYNEQFF
TGCGCCAGCAGCTTGACTAGCGGGGTGAGCTCCTACAATGAGCAGTTCTTC
>TRBJ2-7|TRBD2|TRBV27|few
CASSSPGAGGYEQYF
TGTGCCAGCAGTTCCCCGGGAGCGGGGGGTTACGAGCAGTACTTC
>TRBJ2-4|TRBD1|TRBV20-1|many
CSADRDRNIQYF
TGCAGTGCTGACCGGGACAGAAACATTCAGTACTTC
>TRBJ1-4|.|TRBV6-5|.
CASSYAGSLFF
TGTGCCAGCAGTTACGCGGGTTCACTGTTTTTT
>TRBJ2-1|TRBD2|TRBV29-1|many
CSVGRTSDYNEQFF
TGCAGCGTTGGGAGGACTAGCGATTACAATGAGCAGTTCTTC
>TRBJ2-7|.|TRBV12-3/TRBV12-4|.
CASSPQDSVLSYEQYF
TGTGCCAGCAGTCCCCAGGACAGCGTCCTCTCCTACGAGCAGTACTTC
>TRBJ2-1|TRBD2|TRBV11-1|few
CASSPRGGRPSSYNEQFF
TGTGCCAGCAGCCCGCGGGGCGGGAGGCCGAGCTCCTACAATGAGCAGTTCTTC
>TRBJ2-3|.|TRBV7-3|few
CASSQTPGDTQYF
TGTGCCAGCAGCCAGACCCCTGGAGATACGCAGTATTTT
>TRBJ1-1|.|TRBV30|.
CAWSVQGRPLEAFF
TGTGCCTGGAGTGTGCAGGGACGTCCCCTTGAAGCTTTCTTT
>TRBJ2-7|TRBD1|TRBV10-3|many
CASNRGPTYEQYF
TGTGCCTCGAACAGGGGGCCCACCTACGAGCAGTACTTC
>TRBJ1-5|.|TRBV20-1|many
CSARRDGTGAPQHF
TGCAGTGCGCGCCGGGACGGAACCGGAGCGCCCCAGCATTTT
>TRBJ2-4|.|TRBV7-2|few
CASSLGFTGWGKNIQYF
TGTGCCAGCAGCTTAGGATTTACAGGGTGGGGCAAAAACATTCAGTACTTC
>TRBJ2-1|.|TRBV4-2|many
CASSSFEGGPNSNEQFF
TGTGCCAGCAGCTCCTTTGAGGGGGGGCCGAATTCCAATGAGCAGTTCTTC